These 21 T cell receptor beta chains originate from one sample sequenced in a study of shared clonotypes between healthy human individuals. Profiling relied on immunoSEQ multiplex PCR, and the TCRdb table lists in-frame clones only, not all of them. The repertoire holds about 640,000 clones, 72% seen once, with approximately 1.8% in the top ten. Material for sequencing was memory CD4+ T cells sorted from blood. Indicated subset: CD45RA-negative fraction. The receptors shown here come from a woman between 25 and 40 years old in good health.

In its sample, this clone was seen once. V gene TRBV4-1 combines with J gene TRBJ1-1; no clear D gene. The V end lost 0 bases, the J end lost 5 bases, and 10 bases lay between the germline ends. Looked up from germline, CDR1 is MGHRA and CDR2 is YSYEKL. This CDR3 contains 14 residues. The DNA of the CDR3 is TGCGCCAGCAGCCAAGATATACGAGGAACTGAAGCTTTCTTT. It specifies CASSQDIRGTEAFF.

The chain joins TRBV28 to TRBJ2-1; D possibly corresponds to TRBD2 (7 bases). V lost 2 bases, J lost 7 bases, and 18 bases lay in between. The CDR3 spans 16 residues. The germline V gene encodes CDR1 MDHEN and CDR2 SYDVKM. This CDR3 reads CASSLGGAGGINEQFF. The CDR3 region has the DNA TGTGCCAGCAGTTTAGGGGGGGCTGGCGGAATTAATGAGCAGTTCTTC.

V and J are TRBV4-2 and TRBJ2-5, with D possibly TRBD1 on 6 matching bases. CDR3 length equals 17 residues. CDR1 and CDR2 from the germline V gene are LGHNA and YNFKEQ. Between the trimmed V and J ends, which lost 0 bases and 1 base, there was a span of 15 bases. CDR3 nucleotides: TGTGCCAGCAGCCAAGATAGGGGGAGAGGGGGCCAAGAGACCCAGTACTTC. The encoded protein is CASSQDRGRGGQETQYF.

This chain connects TRBV6-1 to TRBJ1-1; D is ambiguous. Trimming took off 6 bases at V and 5 bases at J, with 7 bases between the two ends. This CDR3 is built from 11 residues. Germline loops: CDR1 MNHNS, CDR2 SASEGT. As DNA, the CDR3 is TGTGCCAGCAGACCGACAACTGAAGCTTTCTTT. Translated: CASRPTTEAFF.

The V gene is TRBV27, the J gene TRBJ2-7; 7 bases align to TRBD2. The CDR3 extends over 15 amino acids. From germline, CDR1 is MNHEY and CDR2 SMNVEV (reference sequence). V shed 3 bases, J shed 1 base, and the junction held 6 bases outside the gene matches. CDR3: CASSFRTSASYEQYF. The CDR3 coding sequence is TGTGCCAGCAGTTTCCGAACTAGCGCGTCCTACGAGCAGTACTTC.

This clone was found once. CDR3 region: CASSGTGRQTTEAFF. In DNA form, the CDR3 reads TGTGCCAGCAGCGGGACAGGGAGACAGACCACTGAAGCTTTCTTT. The gene calls are TRBV2 and TRBJ1-1, with 9 bases matching TRBD1. This CDR3 spans 15 amino acids. Trimming removed 6 bases from V and 4 bases from J; junction bases left unmatched: 9. Germline V lookup: CDR1 SNHLY, CDR2 FYNNEI.

This clone was found once. The same CDR3 can be traced to other DNA sequences in this sample. J is TRBJ2-1 and V is TRBV5-1; D not certain. This CDR3 is 15 amino acids long. CDR1 is SGHRS and CDR2 is YFSETQ in the germline V gene. The V and J ends lost 0 bases and 1 base respectively, with 8 bases between them. DNA for the CDR3: TGCGCCAGCAGCTTGGATCTGGTTTCCTACAATGAGCAGTTCTTC. Its protein is CASSLDLVSYNEQFF.

Remarks on this clone: The same CDR3 can be traced to other DNA sequences in this sample. The rearrangement joins TRBV5-1 to TRBJ2-1; D not resolved. Between the trimmed V and J ends, which lost 4 bases and 0 bases, there was a span of 11 bases. From germline, CDR1 is SGHRS and CDR2 YFSETQ. CDR3 length equals 15 residues. CDR3 bases: TGCGCCAGCAGCGCCGACACAAGCTCCTACAATGAGCAGTTCTTC. Translation gives CASSADTSSYNEQFF.

The CDR3 is CASSLWGSGANVLTF. In DNA form, the CDR3 reads TGCGCCAGCAGCTTGTGGGGCTCTGGGGCCAACGTCCTGACTTTC. This rearrangement joins TRBV5-1 to TRBJ2-6; no firm D call. CDR3 length: 15 amino acids. The V gene's germline CDR1 is SGHRS and CDR2 YFSETQ. V was trimmed by 1 base and J by 0 bases, leaving 5 bases between them. Filled out from reference TRBV5-1 and TRBJ2-6, the complete variable domain reads KAGVTQTPRYLIKTRGQQVTLSCSPISGHRSVSWYQQTPGQGLQFLFEYFSETQRNKGNFPGRFSGRQFSNSRSEMNVSTLELGDSALYLCASSLWGSGANVLTFGAGSRLTVL.

This sequence joins TRBV9 and TRBJ2-5; the match to TRBD1 covers 7 bases. J lost 3 bases, V lost 4 bases, and 9 bases had no gene match. The V gene's germline CDR1 is SGDLS and CDR2 YYNGEE. The CDR3 consists of 15 residues. The DNA for the CDR3 is TGTGCCAGCAGCCCCCTTGGACAGGTTGAAGAGACCCAGTACTTC. Amino acid sequence: CASSPLGQVEETQYF.

Comments on this clone: This CDR3 is also generated by other DNA sequences in the sample. The V call is TRBV27, the J call TRBJ2-5; 9 positions match TRBD1. The V gene's germline CDR1 is MNHEY and CDR2 SMNVEV (reference sequence). V gave up 6 bases and J gave up 4 bases; unmatched junction bases: 3. The CDR3 is 13 residues long. Here the CDR3 DNA reads TGTGCCAGCAGACCGACAGGGGGAGAGACCCAGTACTTC. Translation gives CASRPTGGETQYF.

CDR3 sequence reads: CASQDAGTGVDGYTF. The CDR3 DNA follows: TGTGCCAGCCAAGACGCCGGGACAGGCGTCGATGGCTACACCTTC. The chain carries TRBV28 and TRBJ1-2; 8 nucleotides agree with TRBD1. The germline gives CDR1 MDHEN, CDR2 SYDVKM. V shed 8 bases, J shed 6 bases, and the junction held 14 bases outside the gene matches. This CDR3 is 15 amino acids long.

The chain links TRBV5-6 to TRBJ2-7; D is undetermined. This CDR3 is 12 amino acids long. CDR1 and CDR2 from the germline V gene are SGHDT and YYEEEE. The V end was cut by 4 bases, the J end by 4 bases, with 9 bases between. Written as DNA, the CDR3 is TGTGCCAGCAGCGTCGTGGGGTACGAGCAGTACTTC. This encodes CASSVVGYEQYF.

This clone occurred a few times. The chain recombines TRBV19 with TRBJ2-2, with D possibly being TRBD2 (5 bases). Germline CDR1 reads LNHDA; CDR2 reads SQIVND (reference sequence). V was clipped by 7 bases and J by 9 bases, with 18 bases between them. The CDR3 length is 14 residues. The CDR3 DNA reads as TGTGCCAGTAATTTGAGGGATTTTGGCCGGGAGCTGTTTTTT. Translated, it gives CASNLRDFGRELFF.

The V call is TRBV4-1, the J call TRBJ1-1; TRBD1 matches 11 bases. Germline lookup yields CDR1 MGHRA and CDR2 YSYEKL. The CDR3 has 17 residues. The V segment lost 5 bases and the J segment 1 base; nucleotides outside the gene matches: 9. CDR3 in amino acids: CASSRTGGLRGNTEAFF. The CDR3 nucleotides read TGCGCCAGCAGCAGGACAGGGGGCCTCCGGGGGAACACTGAAGCTTTCTTT.

The chain employs TRBV28 and TRBJ1-2, with TRBD1 matching over 10 bases. Germline-derived CDR1 and CDR2 are MDHEN and SYDVKM. This CDR3 region has 14 residues. The trim removed 5 bases at V and 4 bases at J, leaving 4 bases unmatched. CDR3 residues: CASSVGQGFYGYTF. The CDR3 nucleotides read TGTGCCAGCAGTGTGGGACAGGGGTTCTATGGCTACACCTTC.

The V and J genes are TRBV28 and TRBJ1-5; tentatively, D is TRBD1 (6 bases). Germline CDR1 MDHEN, CDR2 SYDVKM. The CDR3 has 14 residues. Trimming shortened V by 10 bases and J by 0 bases, and 13 bases separated the two germline ends. Written as DNA, the CDR3 is TGTGCCACAAACGACAGGTATAGCAATCAGCCCCAGCATTTT. As protein: CATNDRYSNQPQHF.

This clone was counted many times. The CDR3 coding sequence is TGTGCCAGGACCCAACAGGGACGAGAGACCCAGTACTTC. It specifies CARTQQGRETQYF. This rearrangement joins TRBV19 to TRBJ2-5; weak D call: TRBD1 (6 bases). V gave up 9 bases and J gave up 4 bases, with 15 bases separating them. The V gene's germline CDR1 is LNHDA and CDR2 SQIVND (reference sequence). CDR3 size: 13 residues. The full variable domain, in which reference TRBV19 and TRBJ2-5 provide the parts outside the CDR3, is DGGITQSPKYLFRKEGQNVTLSCEQNLNHDAMYWYRQDPGQGLRLIYYSQIVNDFQKGDIAEGYSVSREKKESFPLTVTSAQKNPTAFYLCARTQQGRETQYFGPGTRLLVL.

The J gene is TRBJ2-7, the V gene TRBV2; no firm D call. V shed 7 bases and J shed 6 bases, with 13 bases lying between them. The germline gives CDR1 SNHLY, CDR2 FYNNEI. CDR3 size: 12 residues. The CDR3 nucleotides read TGTGCCAGCAAATACGCAGGCTCCGAGCAGTACTTC. Encoded protein: CASKYAGSEQYF.

CDR3 sequence (DNA): TGTGCCAGCAGCTTAGCGGTAGTAGCGGGAGTGTCAGAGACCCAGTACTTC. It translates to CASSLAVVAGVSETQYF. The V call is TRBV7-9, the J call TRBJ2-5; 9 nucleotides match TRBD2. Looked up from germline, CDR1 is SEHNR and CDR2 is FQNEAQ (reference sequence). Trimming removed 0 bases from V and 4 bases from J; junction bases left unmatched: 9. CDR3 length: 17 amino acids.

This chain joins TRBV5-4 and TRBJ2-2; TRBD2 aligns across 12 bases. The CDR3 extends over 18 amino acids. Unmatched junction bases numbered 9, after V lost 0 bases and J lost 6 bases. In germline, CDR1 is SGHNT, CDR2 YYREEE (reference sequence). CDR3 nucleotide sequence: TGTGCCAGCAGCTTGGACGCCTCGCTAGCGGGAGGGGCCGGGGAGCTGTTTTTT. Translated: CASSLDASLAGGAGELFF.